Listed below are T cell receptor beta chains from one sample, sequenced in a study of blood T cell repertoires in COVID-19. Profiled with immunoSEQ multiplex PCR; TCRdb holds only in-frame clones, not every one. The table shows approximately 170,000 clones, with about four fifths occurring only once. The material sequenced was PBMCs or T cells enriched from blood (not recorded which). Receptor source: a man in his fifties who had recovered from COVID-19. Both conserved end residues are part of each CDR3. Fields, in order: J gene, D gene, V gene, clone size, CDR3 DNA, CDR3 protein. A D gene is named only where the DNA matches it firmly. Size tells how often a clone was seen (once, few, many) or the class of an expanded clone, and some rows leave it out.

>TRBJ2-1|TRBD1|TRBV18|NA
TGTGCCAGCTCACAGGGACAGATGAATGAGCAGTTCTTC
CASSQGQMNEQFF
>TRBJ2-4|TRBD1|TRBV4-1|NA
TGCGCCAGCAGCCAAGATCGGGGACAGGGAGTTTTAGCCAAAAACATTCAGTACTTC
CASSQDRGQGVLAKNIQYF
>TRBJ2-5|TRBD2|TRBV9|few
TGTGCCAGCAGCGTAGGTGTCGGCGGGGGATCTCAAGAGACCCAGTACTTC
CASSVGVGGGSQETQYF
>TRBJ2-3|TRBD2|TRBV5-1|NA
TGCGCCAGCGGACAGACTAGCGGGGGGGCATTAGATACGCAGTATTTT
CASGQTSGGALDTQYF
>TRBJ2-2|NA|TRBV6-5|NA
TGTGCCAGCAGTTACTCGTCGGCCGGGGAGCTGTTTTTT
CASSYSSAGELFF
>TRBJ1-3|NA|TRBV12-3/TRBV12-4|NA
TGTGCCAGCACCGCGGGGAACGGAAACACCATATATTTT
CASTAGNGNTIYF
>TRBJ1-6|TRBD1|TRBV5-1|few
TGCGCCAGCAGCTCCCTAGGACAGGGTGGATCACCCCTCCACTTT
CASSSLGQGGSPLHF
>TRBJ2-7|TRBD2|TRBV11-2|once
TGTGCCAGCAGCGTCACTAGCGGGGGGTTCTACGAGCAGTACTTC
CASSVTSGGFYEQYF
>TRBJ1-5|TRBD1|TRBV19|NA
TGTGCCAGTAGTATAGCAGGGGGACAGCCTTATAGCAATCAGCCCCAGCATTTT
CASSIAGGQPYSNQPQHF
>TRBJ1-2|NA|TRBV6-5|NA
TGTGCCAGCAGTTACGAGGGACAAAGTTATGGCTACACCTTC
CASSYEGQSYGYTF
>TRBJ1-4|NA|TRBV18|once
TGTGCCAGCTCACCAGCGACAAGTGGTGAAAAACTGTTTTTT
CASSPATSGEKLFF
>TRBJ2-1|TRBD2|TRBV10-3|NA
TGTGCCATCAGTGGTGGACGGACTAGCGGGGGGCCGAGCTCCTACAATGAGCAGTTCTTC
CAISGGRTSGGPSSYNEQFF
>TRBJ1-5|NA|TRBV5-6|once
TGTGCCAGCAGCTTGAGGGGGAATCAGCCCCAGCATTTT
CASSLRGNQPQHF
>TRBJ2-7|TRBD1|TRBV7-2|NA
TGTGCCAGCAGGAAGGGGGGGACAGGGGTAGGAGAGCAGTACTTC
CASRKGGTGVGEQYF
>TRBJ1-4|NA|TRBV7-2|NA
TGTGCCAGCAGCTCCAGATCAAGTATCGGGGCTAATGAAAAACTGTTTTTT
CASSSRSSIGANEKLFF
>TRBJ2-7|NA|TRBV6-5|NA
TGTGCCAGCAGTTACGATTGGGCTTCCGGGGCCTACGAGCAGTACTTC
CASSYDWASGAYEQYF
>TRBJ2-1|TRBD1|TRBV4-1|NA
TGCGCCAGCAGCCACGGGGGACAGGGTACCTCGGGTGAGCAGTTCTTC
CASSHGGQGTSGEQFF
>TRBJ1-6|NA|TRBV6-1|NA
TGTGCCAGCAGTGAAACCCCCTGGACAGCCTCTACATCGTCACCCCTCCACTTT
CASSETPWTASTSSPLHF
>TRBJ2-5|NA|TRBV7-6|NA
TGTGCCAGCGGTCTGGGGCCGGCCGAAGAGACCCAGTACTTC
CASGLGPAEETQYF
>TRBJ1-2|NA|TRBV4-2|few
TGTGCCAGCAGCCAAGACGCAGGGTCGGATTATGGCTACACCTTC
CASSQDAGSDYGYTF
>TRBJ2-1|TRBD1|TRBV27|NA
TGTGCCAGCAGTCTCTTCGGGACAGGGCTCGATGAGCAGTTCTTC
CASSLFGTGLDEQFF
>TRBJ2-7|NA|TRBV7-2|NA
TGTGCCAGCAGCTCCTACCTCTCCTACGAGCAGTACTTC
CASSSYLSYEQYF
>TRBJ1-2|TRBD1|TRBV6-5|NA
TGTGCCAGCAGTAAGCCGGGACAGGGAAACTATGGCTACACCTTC
CASSKPGQGNYGYTF
>TRBJ1-2|NA|TRBV6-5|once
TGTGCCACCGCCAGAGGGAACAACTATGGCTACACCTTC
CATARGNNYGYTF
>TRBJ1-1|NA|TRBV11-2|NA
TGTGCCAGCAGCTTTAGTGGCAGGATGAACACTGAAGCTTTCTTT
CASSFSGRMNTEAFF
>TRBJ1-3|NA|TRBV2|NA
TGTGCCAGCAGTGTGGGCAGCCCTCTAGGAAACACCATATATTTT
CASSVGSPLGNTIYF
>TRBJ1-6|TRBD1|TRBV5-1|NA
TGCGCCAGCCGCCCCGGACAGGGGGCGCGAAATTCACCCCTCCACTTT
CASRPGQGARNSPLHF
>TRBJ1-6|NA|TRBV6-5|NA
TGTGCCAGCATGGCAGAAAATAATTCACCCCTCCACTTT
CASMAENNSPLHF
>TRBJ2-2|NA|TRBV19|NA
TGTGCCAGTAGTTGGGCAGACACCGGGGAGCTGTTTTTT
CASSWADTGELFF
>TRBJ1-2|NA|TRBV29-1|once
TGCAGCGTTGGAAGGGTCAGGGAAGGTCTCCCGACGGGCTACACCTTC
CSVGRVREGLPTGYTF
>TRBJ2-1|TRBD2|TRBV7-2|NA
TGTGCCAGCAGCGTCGGACTAGCAGGTGAGCAGTTCTTC
CASSVGLAGEQFF
>TRBJ1-2|TRBD1|TRBV9|NA
TGTGCCAGCAGCGGGGGGACAGGGCTCTATGGCTACACCTTC
CASSGGTGLYGYTF
>TRBJ1-1|TRBD1|TRBV5-1|NA
TGCGCCAGCAGCCTGTCCAGGGGGCGGACTGAAGCTTTCTTT
CASSLSRGRTEAFF
>TRBJ2-2|TRBD2|TRBV5-1|NA
TGCGCCAGCAGCTTGGCGCCCGGGACTAGCGGGGATACCGGGGAGCTGTTTTTT
CASSLAPGTSGDTGELFF
>TRBJ1-2|TRBD1|TRBV7-9|NA
TGTGCCAGCAGCTTGGTGACTACAGGGGGCTACTATGGCTACACCTTC
CASSLVTTGGYYGYTF
>TRBJ2-5|TRBD1|TRBV7-2|NA
TGTGCCAGCAGCTTAGATGGGACAGGGAGTCAGAAGACCCAGTACTTC
CASSLDGTGSQKTQYF
>TRBJ2-5|NA|TRBV2|NA
TGTGCCAGCCCAAAACAGGGAACACAAGAGACCCAGTACTTC
CASPKQGTQETQYF
>TRBJ2-7|TRBD2|TRBV5-1|NA
TGCGCCAGCAGCTCCCTGGGAGGGGCCCACGAGCAGTACTTC
CASSSLGGAHEQYF
>TRBJ2-4|TRBD2|TRBV7-2|NA
TGTGCCAGCAGCCCACGGACTAGCGGGGGGGTCATAGCCAAAAACATTCAGTACTTC
CASSPRTSGGVIAKNIQYF
>TRBJ2-2|NA|TRBV23-1|NA
TGCGCCAGCAGTCAATCCGACCGTGGAGGGGGGGACACCGGGGAGCTGTTTTTT
CASSQSDRGGGDTGELFF
>TRBJ1-2|NA|TRBV24-1|NA
TGTGCCACCAGTGACGGGGGGTCCGGCTACACCTTC
CATSDGGSGYTF
>TRBJ1-6|TRBD1|TRBV19|NA
TGTGCCAGTAGTATTGACAGGGCGGGGTTTTCACCCCTCCACTTT
CASSIDRAGFSPLHF
>TRBJ1-2|TRBD1|TRBV7-8|NA
TGTGCCAGCAGCGCGACAGGGCTGGGAGGCTACACCTTC
CASSATGLGGYTF
>TRBJ1-1|TRBD1|TRBV29-1|NA
TGCAGCACAGACAGGGGGCGCATGAACACTGAAGCTTTCTTT
CSTDRGRMNTEAFF
>TRBJ2-7|NA|TRBV28|NA
TGTGCCAGCAGTTTATACGGGGGATCCTACGAGCAGTACTTC
CASSLYGGSYEQYF
>TRBJ1-3|NA|TRBV7-9|NA
TGTGCCAGCAGCCCAAGGATCTGGGGGCCAAGTGGAAACACCATATATTTT
CASSPRIWGPSGNTIYF
>TRBJ1-6|NA|TRBV27|once
TGTGCCAGCAGTTTATCGTCTTATCAGGTTAATTCACCCCTCCACTTT
CASSLSSYQVNSPLHF
>TRBJ2-7|NA|TRBV19|NA
TGTGCCAGTAGCCCGGGTGGGGGACTCCTCTACGAGCAGTACTTC
CASSPGGGLLYEQYF
>TRBJ1-6|NA|TRBV4-3|NA
TGCGCCAGCAGCCAAGAAATGGGGTTGTCGGGATCACCCCTCCACTTT
CASSQEMGLSGSPLHF
>TRBJ1-1|NA|TRBV29-1|NA
TGCAGCGTCTGTAAGGGGAATACTGAAGCTTTCTTT
CSVCKGNTEAFF
>TRBJ1-6|NA|TRBV28|NA
TGTGCCAGTGTGCCCCCGATGAGAAGTTCACCCCTCCACTTT
CASVPPMRSSPLHF